The clone carrying this T cell receptor (beta chain) occurred once. What it binds is unknown. Study donors comprised healthy, HIV-negative adults devoid of recent acute infection or vaccination. The data stem from a study of shared clonotypes between healthy human individuals. Overall study findings and caveats: Sampling covered blood only; tissue repertoires likely differ. Among the subsets, naive ones generally showed larger estimated richness than memory ones.

The V and J ends lost 4 bases and 4 bases respectively, with 14 bases between them. Germline V gives CDR1 SGHNT, CDR2 YYREEE (reference sequence). The CDR3 has 14 residues. The authors ran the assay at deep level. This table comes from immunoSEQ multiplex PCR, and its TCRdb copy is limited to in-frame clones, with some not included. Altogether 2,500,000 or so clones are present, around 93% being singletons, with the ten largest covering around 0.35%. The TCR originated in a man aged 18 to 29 in good health. Some clones in this sample may be carry-over from other donors' samples. The specimen was naive CD4+ T cells from PBMCs. Regarding subset: CD45RA+ positively selected. The V and J genes are TRBV5-4 and TRBJ1-1; perhaps TRBD1 as D (6 bases). Written as DNA, the CDR3 is TGTGCCAGCAGCACTATACAGGGTGCCACTGAAGCTTTCTTT. This encodes CASSTIQGATEAFF.